In this sample, the clone carrying this T cell receptor beta chain turned up many times. What it binds is unknown. The V segment lost 5 bases and the J segment 4 bases; nucleotides outside the gene matches: 6. The CDR3 runs to 14 residues. Germline CDR1 and CDR2: MNHEY and SMNVEV (reference sequence). These data come from a study of molecular identifiers for immune sequencing clone quantification. General study results and limits: Barcode collisions between identical TCR molecules could shrink estimates of highly expanded clone sizes. Over 99% of effector molecules, yet under 1% of naive-cell molecules, were held by clones above 20 RNA copies. Spiked-in Jurkat TCR RNA corresponding to one cell was reported as detectable against around 1 million naive cells.

TCRdb passed the PCR reads through MiXCR, listing each CDR3 protein once. The sample has over 600,000 distinct CDR3 sequences; around 20% are singletons. This clonotype originated in a human donor in good health. Some libraries in this study had Jurkat cell RNA spiked in. The rearrangement joins TRBV27 to TRBJ2-7; 9 nucleotides match TRBD1. The sample consisted of naive CD8+ T cells from blood, with Jurkat cell RNA spiked in. The subset was: FACS-sorted CD8+CD4-CCR7+CD45RA+ naive T cells. The CDR3 sequence is CASSADRGRYEQYF. The CDR3 DNA reads as TGTGCCAGCAGTGCGGACAGGGGTAGGTACGAGCAGTACTTC.